The 9 T cell receptor beta chains presented below share a single source sample, sequenced in a study of CD8+CD57+ T cells in acquired aplastic anemia. The TCR beta profiling, which covered VDJ combination and CDR3 sequence, was carried out using genomic DNA as the template. TCRdb re-derived calls from the reads in MiXCR, one entry per CDR3 protein. This sample has 450,000 to 600,000 distinct CDR3 sequences, with around 30% found just once. Sequencing was done on patients that had shown CD8+CD57+ cell expansion by flow cytometry. The sample taken for sequencing was sorted CD4+, CD8+, or CD8+CD57+ T cells (not recorded which) from PBMCs. The receptors were sampled from a human donor with aplastic anemia.

This clonotype was counted only a few times. A read error may account for a junction end that differs from germline. The chain links TRBV11-3 to TRBJ2-1, with 7 bases lining up with TRBD2. Germline values: CDR1 SGHNT, CDR2 YENEEA. The CDR3 spans 14 residues. The CDR3 coding sequence is TGTGCCAGCAGCTTATGGGGGGGTAACAATGAGCAGCTCTTC. This translates into CASSLWGGNNEQLF.

This clonotype was found a few times. The chain recombines TRBV5-1 with TRBJ2-5; D remains unclear. Germline V gives CDR1 SGHRS, CDR2 YFSETQ. With 3 bases removed from V and 5 bases from J, the gap between germline ends came to 17 bases. CDR3 size: 15 residues. CDR3: CASSSGAGARETQYF. The CDR3 region has the DNA TGCGCCAGCAGCTCCGGTGCAGGCGCCAGGGAGACCCAGTACTTC.

This chain links TRBV30 with TRBJ1-2; 10 bases are shared with TRBD1. Germline V lookup: CDR1 GTSNPN, CDR2 SVGIG (reference sequence). This CDR3 has 14 amino acids. V shed 1 base, J shed 7 bases, and the junction held 6 bases outside the gene matches. DNA of the CDR3: TGTGCCTGGAGTGGCGGGACAGGGGCTTCTGGCTACACCTTC. Translated, it gives CAWSGGTGASGYTF.

CDR3: CASSLGRGAANYGYTF. CDR3 nucleotides: TGCGCCAGCAGCTTGGGCAGGGGGGCTGCTAACTATGGCTACACCTTC. The V and J genes are TRBV5-1 and TRBJ1-2, with 7 positions matching TRBD1. V was pared by 0 bases and J by 0 bases, with 5 bases of the junction left unmatched. The CDR3 length is 16 residues. CDR1 and CDR2 (germline): SGHRS, YFSETQ.

This clonotype was counted a few times. The chain is built from TRBV7-3 and TRBJ2-6; D gene uncertain. The V end lost 1 base, the J end lost 0 bases, and 7 bases lay between the germline ends. Germline-derived CDR1 and CDR2 are SGHTA and FQGTGA. The CDR3 is made up of 16 amino acids. The CDR3 nucleotides are TGTGCCAGCAGCTTAATGTCTGGCTCTGGGGCCAACGTCCTGACTTTC. Amino acids: CASSLMSGSGANVLTF.

This clonotype was picked up a small number of times. CDR3 region: CASSPLGGAGDTEAFF. CDR3 nucleotide sequence: TGTGCCAGCAGCCCCCTTGGCGGAGCAGGGGACACTGAAGCTTTCTTT. The chain links TRBV9 to TRBJ1-1, with D tentatively TRBD1 (6 bases). Trimming took 4 bases from V and 3 from J, leaving 19 bases between them. The germline V gene has CDR1 SGDLS and CDR2 YYNGEE. This CDR3 is built from 16 residues.

The chain joins TRBV25-1 to TRBJ1-6, with D maybe TRBD1 (5 bases). The CDR3 is made up of 14 amino acids. V was pared by 5 bases and J by 15 bases, with 20 bases between. From germline, CDR1 is MGHDK and CDR2 SYGVNS. The CDR3 spells CASSPGVTAKSLHF. CDR3 DNA sequence: TGTGCCAGCAGTCCCGGTGTGACAGCGAAAAGCCTCCACTTT.

The chain is built from TRBV20-1 and TRBJ2-3, with 12 positions matching TRBD2. Losses at the gene ends were 6 bases for V and 10 bases for J; bases not matched to a gene: 5. This CDR3 region has 12 residues. Per the germline V gene, CDR1 is DFQATT and CDR2 is SNEGSKA (reference sequence). The CDR3 bases are TGCAGTGCCAGGACTAGCGGGAAGGCGCAGTATTTT. This codes for CSARTSGKAQYF.

The table lists this clonotype with a few counts. The genes are TRBV27 and TRBJ2-7, with D possibly TRBD1 on 6 matching bases. V was cut by 7 bases and J by 3 bases, with 19 bases left in between. The germline gives CDR1 MNHEY, CDR2 SMNVEV (reference sequence). The length of the CDR3 is 15 residues. The CDR3 spells CASTLLPGQRYEQYF. The CDR3 DNA sequence: TGTGCCAGCACCTTACTCCCGGGACAACGCTACGAGCAGTACTTC.